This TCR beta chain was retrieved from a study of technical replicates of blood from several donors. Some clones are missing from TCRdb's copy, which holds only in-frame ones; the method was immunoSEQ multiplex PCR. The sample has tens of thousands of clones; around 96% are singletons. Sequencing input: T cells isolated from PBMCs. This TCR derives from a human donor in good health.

CDR3 DNA sequence: TGTGCCAGCAGCGTAGGAGCAGGGGGCATTGGAAACACCATATATTTT. This gives the protein CASSVGAGGIGNTIYF. The chain has TRBV9 and TRBJ1-3; 8 positions match TRBD1. The CDR3 sequence is 16 residues long. The V gene end was trimmed by 0 bases and the J gene end by 3 bases; junction bases not matched to a gene: 5. Germline CDR1 reads SGDLS; CDR2 reads YYNGEE.